What follows is one T cell receptor (beta chain) and its context. The sample comes from a study of blood T cell repertoires in COVID-19. Study-wide background: Whether acute or convalescent, the COVID-19 samples came from the United States, Italy and Spain.

The germline V gene encodes CDR1 SQVTM and CDR2 ANQGSEA. CDR3 length equals 13 residues. The V end was cut by 5 bases, the J end by 0 bases, with 7 bases between. The data were produced by immunoSEQ multiplex PCR, yet TCRdb's version contains in-frame clones alone and is incomplete. This sample has roughly 320,000 clones, with over 75% found just once. The clonotype was recovered from a human donor in a cohort sampled during active COVID-19. The rearrangement uses TRBV29-1 and TRBJ2-2; possible D gene TRBD1, 5 bases. The specimen was peripheral blood. The CDR3 here is CSVPRANTGELFF. CDR3 DNA sequence: TGCAGCGTTCCCAGGGCGAACACCGGGGAGCTGTTTTTT.